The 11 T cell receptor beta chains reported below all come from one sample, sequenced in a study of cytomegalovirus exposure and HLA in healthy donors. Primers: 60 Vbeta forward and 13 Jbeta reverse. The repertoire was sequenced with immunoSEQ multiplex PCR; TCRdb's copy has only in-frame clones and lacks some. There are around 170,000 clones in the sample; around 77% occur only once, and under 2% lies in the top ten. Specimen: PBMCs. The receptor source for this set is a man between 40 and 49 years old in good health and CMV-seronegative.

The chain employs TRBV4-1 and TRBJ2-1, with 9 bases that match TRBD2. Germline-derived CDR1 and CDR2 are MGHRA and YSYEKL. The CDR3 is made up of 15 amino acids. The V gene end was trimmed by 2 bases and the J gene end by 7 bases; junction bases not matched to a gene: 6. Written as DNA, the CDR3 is TGCGCCAGCAGCCAACATGGGACTAGCCAAAATGAGCAGTTCTTC. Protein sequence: CASSQHGTSQNEQFF.

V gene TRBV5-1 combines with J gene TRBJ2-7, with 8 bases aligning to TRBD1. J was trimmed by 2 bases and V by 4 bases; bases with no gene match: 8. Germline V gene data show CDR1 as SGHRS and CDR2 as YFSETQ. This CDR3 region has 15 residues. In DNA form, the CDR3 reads TGCGCCAGCAGCCTTACCGGGACAGGAGCCTACGAGCAGTACTTC. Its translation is CASSLTGTGAYEQYF.

The CDR3 sequence is CASSLGRRAPEGRYEQYF. As DNA, the CDR3 is TGTGCCAGCAGCTTAGGGCGGAGGGCCCCTGAAGGTCGGTACGAGCAGTACTTC. The rearrangement links TRBV11-2 to TRBJ2-7; a weak D match, TRBD2 (6 bases). This CDR3 spans 18 amino acids. Per the germline V gene, CDR1 is SGHAT and CDR2 is FQNNGV. The germline V and J ends were trimmed by 1 base and 4 bases, with 23 bases remaining between them.

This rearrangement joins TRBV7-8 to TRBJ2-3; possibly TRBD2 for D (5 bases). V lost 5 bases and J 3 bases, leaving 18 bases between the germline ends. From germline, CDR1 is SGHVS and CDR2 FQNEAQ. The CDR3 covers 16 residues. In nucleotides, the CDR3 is TGTGCCAGCAGCCTCGGGGTGGGCGGAAGGACAGATACGCAGTATTTT. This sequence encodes CASSLGVGGRTDTQYF. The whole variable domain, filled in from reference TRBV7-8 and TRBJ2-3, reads GAGVSQSPRYKVAKRGQDVALRCDPISGHVSLFWYQQALGQGPEFLTYFQNEAQLDKSGLPSDRFFAERPEGSVSTLKIQRTQQEDSAVYLCASSLGVGGRTDTQYFGPGTRLTVL.

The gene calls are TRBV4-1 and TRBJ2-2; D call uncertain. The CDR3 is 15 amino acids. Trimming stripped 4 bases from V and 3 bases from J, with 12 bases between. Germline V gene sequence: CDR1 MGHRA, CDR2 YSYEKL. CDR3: CASSPGLSYTGELFF. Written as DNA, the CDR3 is TGCGCCAGCAGCCCAGGCCTCTCCTACACCGGGGAGCTGTTTTTT.

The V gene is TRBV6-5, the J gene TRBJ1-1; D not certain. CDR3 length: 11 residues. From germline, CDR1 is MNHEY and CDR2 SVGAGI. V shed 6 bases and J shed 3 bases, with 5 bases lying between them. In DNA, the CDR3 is TGTGCCAGCAGACAATACACTGAAGCTTTCTTT. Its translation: CASRQYTEAFF.

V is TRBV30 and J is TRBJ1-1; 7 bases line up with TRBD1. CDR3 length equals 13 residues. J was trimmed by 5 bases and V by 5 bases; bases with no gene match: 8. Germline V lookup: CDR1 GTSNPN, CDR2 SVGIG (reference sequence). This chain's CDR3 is CAWESDRETEAFF. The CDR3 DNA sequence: TGTGCCTGGGAAAGCGACAGGGAAACTGAAGCTTTCTTT.

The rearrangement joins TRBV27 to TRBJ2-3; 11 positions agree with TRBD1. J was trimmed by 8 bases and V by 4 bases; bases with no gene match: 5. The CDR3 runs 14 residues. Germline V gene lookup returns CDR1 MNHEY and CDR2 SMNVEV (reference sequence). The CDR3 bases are TGTGCCAGCAGTTCCCGGACAGGGGGCGGTACGCAGTATTTT. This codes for CASSSRTGGGTQYF.

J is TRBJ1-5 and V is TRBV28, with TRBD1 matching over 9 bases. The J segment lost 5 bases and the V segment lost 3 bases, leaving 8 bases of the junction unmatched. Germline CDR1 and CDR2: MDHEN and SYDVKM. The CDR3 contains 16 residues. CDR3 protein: CASSLIGQGQYQPQHF. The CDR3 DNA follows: TGTGCCAGCAGTTTGATTGGACAGGGGCAGTATCAGCCCCAGCATTTT.

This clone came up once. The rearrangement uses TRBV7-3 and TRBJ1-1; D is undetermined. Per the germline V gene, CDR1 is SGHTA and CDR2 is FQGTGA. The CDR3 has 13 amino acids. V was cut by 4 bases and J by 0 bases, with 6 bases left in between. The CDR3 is CASSSFMNTEAFF. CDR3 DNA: TGTGCCAGCAGCTCTTTTATGAACACTGAAGCTTTCTTT.

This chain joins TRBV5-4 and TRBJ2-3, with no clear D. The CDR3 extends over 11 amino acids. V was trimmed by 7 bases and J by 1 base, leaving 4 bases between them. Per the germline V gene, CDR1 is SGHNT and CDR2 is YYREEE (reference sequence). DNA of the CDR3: TGTGCCAGCGCGGGCACAGATACGCAGTATTTT. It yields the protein CASAGTDTQYF.